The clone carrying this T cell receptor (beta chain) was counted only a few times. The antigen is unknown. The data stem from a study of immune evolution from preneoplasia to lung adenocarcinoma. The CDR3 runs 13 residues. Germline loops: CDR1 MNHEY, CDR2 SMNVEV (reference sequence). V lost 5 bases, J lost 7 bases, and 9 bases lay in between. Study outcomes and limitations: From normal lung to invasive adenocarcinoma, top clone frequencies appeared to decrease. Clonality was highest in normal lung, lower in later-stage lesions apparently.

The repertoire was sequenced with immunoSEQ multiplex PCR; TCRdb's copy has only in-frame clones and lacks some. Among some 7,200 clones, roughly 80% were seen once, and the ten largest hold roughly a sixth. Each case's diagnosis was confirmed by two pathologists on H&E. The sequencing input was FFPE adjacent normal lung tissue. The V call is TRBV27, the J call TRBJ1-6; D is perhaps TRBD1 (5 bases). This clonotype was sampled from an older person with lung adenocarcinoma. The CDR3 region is CASSTRGNSPLHF. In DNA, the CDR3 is TGTGCCAGCAGTACACGGGGGAATTCACCCCTCCACTTT.